This T cell receptor beta chain stems from a study of technical replicates of blood from a handful of donors. Profiled with immunoSEQ multiplex PCR; TCRdb holds only in-frame clones, not every one. The sample comprises around 79,000 clones, 94% of which are singletons, and about 0.25% rests with the top ten. The source material was T cells isolated from PBMCs. The receptor's source is a human donor in good health.

The CDR3 DNA reads as TGTGCCAGCAGTGTGCCAGGAAGAAACTCCTACGAGCAGTACTTC. Translation gives CASSVPGRNSYEQYF. This chain links TRBV27 with TRBJ2-7; D is undetermined. This CDR3 has 15 amino acids. The V end was cut by 5 bases, the J end by 0 bases, with 14 bases between. Germline-derived CDR1 and CDR2 are MNHEY and SMNVEV (reference sequence).